What follows is one T cell receptor beta chain and its context. Sequencing was performed with immunoSEQ multiplex PCR; in TCRdb, only in-frame clones are kept and a portion is missing. The sample holds approximately 410,000 clones; around 92% are singletons and the top ten take approximately 1.6%. The CDR3 sequence is 17 residues long. Looked up from germline, CDR1 is MNHEY and CDR2 is SVGEGT. With V trimmed by 4 bases and J by 0 bases, 11 bases remained unmatched. The data belong to a study of Ad26.COV2.S vaccination and SARS-CoV-2 variants. Treatment in this sample: around 19 received Ad26.COV2.S at low or high dose, single or two shots; roughly five received placebo; per-sample allocation not given. Following the first vaccine or placebo injection, samples were taken on day 63.

This clonotype originated in a person aged 18-60 years who received the Ad26.COV2.S COVID-19 vaccine or a placebo. Material: peripheral blood, obtained in a trial of Ad26.COV2.S vaccine versus placebo. V gene TRBV6-2 or TRBV6-3 combines with J gene TRBJ1-2; 7 nucleotides line up with TRBD1. CDR3 region: CASSSTGVPRSNYGYTF. CDR3 nucleotide sequence: TGTGCCAGCAGTTCTACAGGGGTCCCTCGTTCTAACTATGGCTACACCTTC.